The rows below give T cell receptor beta chains drawn from one sample of a study of blood T cell repertoires in COVID-19. This table comes from immunoSEQ multiplex PCR, and its TCRdb copy is limited to in-frame clones, with some not included. In the table there are 60,000 to 80,000 clones, over 80% of which are singletons. The material sequenced was peripheral blood. Receptors originate from a man aged 45-60 years with COVID-19, enrolled during active disease. CDR3s include the opening cysteine and the closing phenylalanine or tryptophan. The D gene is left open where the match is weak. Size is omitted from some rows. Given values are once, few, many or a class for expanded clones.

clone_size	d_call	v_call	j_call	cdr3_nt	cdr3_aa
once	NA	TRBV6-5	TRBJ1-1	TGTGCCAGCAGTTACCGGGGAGGTCGGACTGAAGCTTTCTTT	CASSYRGGRTEAFF
NA	NA	TRBV7-9	TRBJ2-3	TGTGCCAGCAGCTCGACAGGTTCTGTCACAGATACGCAGTATTTT	CASSSTGSVTDTQYF
NA	NA	TRBV7-9	TRBJ2-1	TGTGCCAGCAGCCAAAGGGAGTTAGGCCATCAGTTGGATGAGCAGTTCTTC	CASSQRELGHQLDEQFF
once	NA	TRBV27	TRBJ1-6	TGTGCCAGCATGAGACAGATTAATTCACCCCTCCACTTT	CASMRQINSPLHF
NA	NA	TRBV24-1	TRBJ2-2	TGTGCCACCAGTGGAGGGCCAGGTTCAAACACCGGGGAGCTGTTTTTT	CATSGGPGSNTGELFF
NA	TRBD1	TRBV6-5	TRBJ1-2	TGTGCCAGCAGTTACTCGGGACAGGGGGCGCGTGGCTACACCTTC	CASSYSGQGARGYTF
NA	TRBD2	TRBV24-1	TRBJ2-1	TGTGCCACCAGTGACCCAGCGGGAGGAGGGAATGAGCAGTTCTTC	CATSDPAGGGNEQFF
NA	TRBD2	TRBV30	TRBJ2-5	TGTGCCTGGAGTGGGGGACTAGCTATTCTAGGGACCCAGTACTTC	CAWSGGLAILGTQYF
NA	NA	TRBV12-3/TRBV12-4	TRBJ1-1	TGTGCCAGCAGTCTCGACAGTAACACTGAAGCTTTCTTT	CASSLDSNTEAFF
NA	NA	TRBV7-2	TRBJ2-3	TGTGCCAGCAGCCCCACGAGGCGGGGTACGCAGTATTTT	CASSPTRRGTQYF
NA	TRBD1	TRBV19	TRBJ1-4	TGTGCCAGTAGGTCCCAGGGGGCCCATAATGAAAAACTGTTTTTT	CASRSQGAHNEKLFF
NA	NA	TRBV19	TRBJ1-1	TGTGCCAGTAGTACCCGCGGGGGGGGCACTGAAGCTTTCTTT	CASSTRGGGTEAFF
NA	NA	TRBV3-1/TRBV3-2	TRBJ2-6	TGTGCCAGTGGGAGCTCTGGGGCCAACGTCCTGACTTTC	CASGSSGANVLTF
NA	NA	TRBV12-2	TRBJ1-5	TGTGCAAGTCGCTTCAACACAGGGGGCCGTTGCAATCAGCCCCAGCATTTT	CASRFNTGGRCNQPQHF
NA	TRBD1	TRBV11-2	TRBJ2-7	TGTGCCAGCAGCTTAGATTTAGGACAGGGGGTCCCCTACGAGCAGTACTTC	CASSLDLGQGVPYEQYF
few	TRBD1	TRBV5-6	TRBJ2-2	TGTGCCAGCAGCTTGGAAGGGACAGGGGTTCGAACCGGGGAGCTGTTTTTT	CASSLEGTGVRTGELFF
NA	NA	TRBV5-1	TRBJ2-7	TGCGCCAGCGGCGAAGGGAGACCTCACGAGCAGTACTTC	CASGEGRPHEQYF
once	TRBD2	TRBV6-2/TRBV6-3	TRBJ2-3	TGTGCCAGCAGTCACCCCGGGAGGGCCCGGGATACGCAGTATTTT	CASSHPGRARDTQYF
NA	NA	TRBV4-3	TRBJ1-1	TGCGCCAGCAGCCCCAACACCGATTCGAACACTGAAGCTTTCTTT	CASSPNTDSNTEAFF
NA	NA	TRBV6-6	TRBJ1-1	TGTGCCAGCAGTACCGGGGGGAACACTGAAGCTTTCTTT	CASSTGGNTEAFF
NA	TRBD1	TRBV5-1	TRBJ2-7	TGCGCCAGCAGGTCCGGGACAGGGGTCTACGAGCAGTACTTC	CASRSGTGVYEQYF
NA	TRBD1	TRBV6-5	TRBJ1-2	TGTGCCAGCGGGGACAGAGTCTATGGCTACACCTTC	CASGDRVYGYTF
NA	NA	TRBV6-5	TRBJ2-3	TGTGCCAGCAGTCCCCGGTGGTTCACAGATACGCAGTATTTT	CASSPRWFTDTQYF
NA	TRBD2	TRBV3-1/TRBV3-2	TRBJ2-7	TGTGCCAGCAGCCGAGGGACTAGCGGGGTATACGAGCAGTACTTC	CASSRGTSGVYEQYF
NA	TRBD2	TRBV13	TRBJ2-2	TGTGCCAGCAGCTCCCGGACTAGCGGGAAAGCCGGGGAGCTGTTTTTT	CASSSRTSGKAGELFF
NA	TRBD1	TRBV15	TRBJ2-7	TGTGCCACCAGCAGCGTCACCGGCCCGGGACAGACTTACGAGCAGTACTTC	CATSSVTGPGQTYEQYF
NA	NA	TRBV6-5	TRBJ1-2	TGTGCCAGCAATCCACAGGTCGTGGACTATGGCTACACCTTC	CASNPQVVDYGYTF
NA	TRBD1	TRBV19	TRBJ1-2	TGTGCCAGTACGGACAGGCCCCGATCCGGCTACACCTTC	CASTDRPRSGYTF
once	NA	TRBV19	TRBJ1-3	TGTGCCAGTAGTATGAGCGGAAGGTCTGGAAACACCATATATTTT	CASSMSGRSGNTIYF
once	NA	TRBV28	TRBJ2-7	TGTGCCAGCAGTTTGCAGGGGTCGGGGGAGCAGTACTTC	CASSLQGSGEQYF
NA	TRBD1	TRBV7-9	TRBJ1-3	TGTGCCAGCAGCCTGGGACAGCAAAACACCATATATTTT	CASSLGQQNTIYF
NA	NA	TRBV7-2	TRBJ2-5	TGTGCCAGCAGCTTAAAAAACCCCTCGTTCGACTTTAATCAGTACTTC	CASSLKNPSFDFNQYF
NA	NA	TRBV6-5	TRBJ1-2	TGTGCCAGCAGTTGGTATGGGAGCAACTATGGCTACACCTTC	CASSWYGSNYGYTF
NA	TRBD1	TRBV4-1	TRBJ1-5	TGCGCCAGCAGCCAAAGAACAGGGGATCAGCCCCAGCATTTT	CASSQRTGDQPQHF
NA	TRBD2	TRBV19	TRBJ2-2	TGTGCCAGTAAGGGACTAGCGGTTACCACCGGGGAGCTGTTTTTT	CASKGLAVTTGELFF
NA	NA	TRBV11-2	TRBJ2-3	TGTGCCAGCAGCTTAAACAGGCGAGGGAGGACCACAGATACGCAGTATTTT	CASSLNRRGRTTDTQYF
few	TRBD1	TRBV18	TRBJ1-6	TGTGCCAGCTCACTGGACAGGGGACGCTCACCCCTCCACTTT	CASSLDRGRSPLHF
NA	NA	TRBV10-2	TRBJ1-4	TGCGCCAGCAGCGGAGGGGTATTTGGTGAAAAACTGTTTTTT	CASSGGVFGEKLFF
few	TRBD1	TRBV14	TRBJ2-7	TGTGCCAGCAGCCTGATCGGGACAGAGTCCTACGAGCAGTACTTC	CASSLIGTESYEQYF
medium-sized	NA	TRBV27	TRBJ1-1	TGTGCCAGCAGTTTTTCAGTTTTAAACACTGAAGCTTTCTTT	CASSFSVLNTEAFF
NA	NA	TRBV7-2	TRBJ2-7	TGTGCCAGCAGCTTAGATCCCTACCGCGGATACGAGCAGTACTTC	CASSLDPYRGYEQYF
once	NA	TRBV9	TRBJ1-6	TGTGCCAGCAGCGTAGTCGGGGGAGGGAGTTCACCCCTCCACTTT	CASSVVGGGSSPLHF
NA	NA	TRBV28	TRBJ2-7	TGTGCCAGCAGTTCAGCGACAGGCCGGCCCTACGAGCAGTACTTC	CASSSATGRPYEQYF
NA	TRBD2	TRBV30	TRBJ2-1	TGTGCCTGGAGTGTACGTCCCCTAGCGGGAGAATACAATGAGCAGTTCTTC	CAWSVRPLAGEYNEQFF
NA	NA	TRBV18	TRBJ1-2	TGTGCCAGCTCACCAGGACTATCCTATGGCTACACCTTC	CASSPGLSYGYTF
NA	NA	TRBV27	TRBJ1-1	TGTGCCAGCAGTTTACAGGGAAGGAACACTGAAGCTTTCTTT	CASSLQGRNTEAFF
NA	TRBD2	TRBV9	TRBJ2-1	TGTGCCAGCAGCGTAGCCCCGATTAGCGGGAGTTACAATGAGCAGTTCTTC	CASSVAPISGSYNEQFF
NA	NA	TRBV14	TRBJ2-3	TGTGCCAGCAGCCAAGGACGAGGAGACACGCAGTATTTT	CASSQGRGDTQYF
NA	NA	TRBV7-8	TRBJ1-1	TGTGCCAGCAGCCGCAGGGAAGGGAACACTGAAGCTTTCTTT	CASSRREGNTEAFF
once	TRBD2	TRBV7-6	TRBJ2-5	TGTGCCAGCAGCTTAGTGACTAGCGGAGGAGAGACCCAGTACTTC	CASSLVTSGGETQYF
once	NA	TRBV2	TRBJ2-6	TGTGCCAGCAGACTTACGACAGTTCCTAACCTCTCTGGGGCCAACGTCCTGACTTTC	CASRLTTVPNLSGANVLTF
once	NA	TRBV27	TRBJ2-7	TGTGCCAGCAGTTCCCGGGTAGGCTACGAGCAGTACTTC	CASSSRVGYEQYF
NA	TRBD2	TRBV19	TRBJ2-7	TGTGCCAGTCGACTAGCGGGTAGCTCCTACGAGCAGTACTTC	CASRLAGSSYEQYF
NA	NA	TRBV11-2	TRBJ1-1	TGTGCCAGCAGCTTAGCTTCCTCCCGGGTCGGGATTGAAGCTTTCTTT	CASSLASSRVGIEAFF
NA	NA	TRBV20-1	TRBJ2-2	TGCAGTGCAAGTAGCGGATCAAACACCGGGGAGCTGTTTTTT	CSASSGSNTGELFF